This T cell receptor beta chain was profiled in a study of T cells in Graves' hyperthyroidism and ophthalmopathy. Broader study findings: In simple terms, a model built on 13 V-J features told ophthalmopathy apart from stable hyperthyroidism. Ophthalmopathy onset followed model prediction by a median approximately 5.9 months.

Uncontrolled infections, other autoimmune diseases, pregnancy or lactation led to exclusion of patients. Thyroid ultrasound and orbital computed tomography, with clinical symptoms and serum thyroxine and TRAb, informed diagnoses. The CDR3 is 15 residues long. The germline V gene has CDR1 SEHNR and CDR2 FQNEAQ (reference sequence). Trimming left V 4 bases short and J 2 bases short, with 15 bases between. TCR beta CDR3 regions were amplified from RNA. TCR CDR3 regions were first amplified by RT-PCR with HTBI primers. TCRdb reprocessed the multiplex PCR reads with MiXCR, giving one entry per CDR3 protein. Seen here are about 380,000 distinct CDR3 sequences, 15% to 20% observed once, and the top ten hold less than 45%. The table lists this clonotype with many counts. The antigen is not known.

V is TRBV7-9 and J is TRBJ2-7; D might be TRBD1 (6 bases). Input material: blood. This sequence originates from a man younger than 35 with Graves' ophthalmopathy. CDR3 loop: CASSSTSDRTYEQYF. CDR3 coding DNA: TGTGCCAGCAGCTCGACGTCAGACAGGACCTACGAGCAGTACTTC. The full variable domain, in which reference TRBV7-9 and TRBJ2-7 provide the parts outside the CDR3, is DTGVSQNPRHKITKRGQNVTFRCDPISEHNRLYWYRQTLGQGPEFLTYFQNEAQLEKSRLLSDRFSAERPKGSFSTLEIQRTEQGDSAMYLCASSSTSDRTYEQYFGPGTRLTVT.